A selection of T cell receptor beta chains follows, all from one sample in a study of CD8 T cells in ankylosing spondylitis. TCRdb re-analysed the 5' RACE reads in MiXCR, keeping a single row per CDR3 protein. The sample consists of more than 250,000 distinct CDR3 sequences, around 10% of them appearing once. Sample: blood, either unsorted or a sorted T cell fraction (not recorded which). Source of these receptors: a female donor with ankylosing spondylitis or in good health (not recorded which). CDR3s include the opening cysteine and the closing phenylalanine or tryptophan. D genes are given only for firm matches. Rows give clone size only sometimes, using once, few, many, or a class for an expanded clone.

clone_size	v_call	j_call	d_call	cdr3_nt	cdr3_aa
many	TRBV20-1	TRBJ1-5	TRBD1	TGCAGTGCTAGGGACCTAGGGACAGCGGGGAATAGGCCCCAGCATTTT	CSARDLGTAGNRPQHF
many	TRBV20-1	TRBJ2-7	.	TGCAGTGCTAGAGATCAGGTCTACGAGCAGTACTTC	CSARDQVYEQYF
many	TRBV28	TRBJ2-1	.	TGTGCCAGCAGTTTATCTGTCCGGAACAATGAGCAGTTCTTC	CASSLSVRNNEQFF
.	TRBV27	TRBJ2-5	TRBD1	TGTGCCAGCAGTTTAGGGGACAGGAGGGGCCCCCAAGAGACCCAGTACTTC	CASSLGDRRGPQETQYF
few	TRBV20-1	TRBJ2-3	.	TGCAGTGCTAGAGTCCTGGGTGGCCAAAAGTCGTATGGGCAGTATTTT	CSARVLGGQKSYGQYF
.	TRBV20-1	TRBJ1-1	.	TGCAGTGTAGTGCAGGGGAAGACTGAAGCTTTCTTT	CSVVQGKTEAFF
few	TRBV7-9	TRBJ1-1	.	TGTGCCAGCACCCTTATTCATCCTGAAGCTTTCTTT	CASTLIHPEAFF
.	TRBV5-5	TRBJ2-5	TRBD2	TGTGCCAGCATCGGGACTACCGCTATCCAAGAGACCCAGTACTTC	CASIGTTAIQETQYF
.	TRBV7-3	TRBJ2-3	TRBD2	TGTGCCAGCAGCGGCGGACTAGCGGGGTACCCAGATACGCAGTATTTT	CASSGGLAGYPDTQYF
many	TRBV20-1	TRBJ1-5	.	TGCAGTGCTAAGAGTCCGAATTTAAATCAGCCCCAGCATTTT	CSAKSPNLNQPQHF
many	TRBV11-2	TRBJ1-2	.	TGTGCCAGCAGCGAGCAATGGGGGGGCTACACCTTC	CASSEQWGGYTF
.	TRBV6-5	TRBJ1-1	.	TGTGCCAGCAGTTACCGCGGAGGGCATGGGGGAGCTTTCTTT	CASSYRGGHGGAFF
few	TRBV9	TRBJ2-2	.	TGTGCCAGCAGCGCCCCCGGGACGGGGAACACCGGGGAGCTGTTTTTT	CASSAPGTGNTGELFF
few	TRBV20-1	TRBJ2-3	.	TGCAGTGCTAGACAGGGGATCACAGATACGCAGTATTTT	CSARQGITDTQYF
many	TRBV10-3	TRBJ1-1	.	TGTGCCATCGGGGGGGGCCCAGCGACCTACACTGAAGCTTTCTTT	CAIGGGPATYTEAFF
few	TRBV20-1	TRBJ2-1	TRBD1	TGCAGTGCGCGACCCGGGACAGAGTACTACAATGAGCAGTTCTTC	CSARPGTEYYNEQFF
few	TRBV28	TRBJ1-1	.	TGTGCCAGCATCGGTCCTGAAGCTTTCTTT	CASIGPEAFF
few	TRBV11-2	TRBJ2-1	.	TGTGCCAGCAGCTTAGTGGGGGAGAGGGGGAATGAGCAGTTCTTC	CASSLVGERGNEQFF
.	TRBV20-1	TRBJ2-7	.	TGCAGTGCTAGCGGCCGGGACGTAGGCTACGAGCAGTACTTC	CSASGRDVGYEQYF
.	TRBV7-2	TRBJ2-7	.	TGTGCCAGCAGCTTAGGCCGCCCCTACGAGCAGTACTTC	CASSLGRPYEQYF
.	TRBV14	TRBJ1-2	.	TGTGCCAGCAGCCCCCTCATGAGAGATAACTATGGCTACACCTTC	CASSPLMRDNYGYTF
few	TRBV6-2/TRBV6-3	TRBJ2-7	.	TGTGCCAGCAGTTTGACAGACCGCTTCGAGCAGTACTTC	CASSLTDRFEQYF
many	TRBV6-1	TRBJ2-2	TRBD2	TGTGCCAGCAGTCCCGTTGGGGTAGCGGGAGACACCGGGGAGCTGTTTTTT	CASSPVGVAGDTGELFF
.	TRBV4-2	TRBJ1-4	.	TGTGCCAGCAGCCAAGATCGGGGGTCATATGAAAAACTGTTTTTT	CASSQDRGSYEKLFF
.	TRBV10-3	TRBJ1-2	.	TGTGCTCATTTCGACAGATACTATGGCTACACCTTC	CAHFDRYYGYTF
many	TRBV20-1	TRBJ2-1	.	TGCAGTGCTCCCGACCCCAGCGGCTACAATGAGCAGTTCTTC	CSAPDPSGYNEQFF
many	TRBV27	TRBJ1-1	.	TGTGCCAGCAGCCGGGGGGTAGACACTGAAGCTTTCTTT	CASSRGVDTEAFF
many	TRBV27	TRBJ2-7	TRBD2	TGTGCCAGCAGTTTAAGACTAGCGGCTCCTAACGAGCAGTACTTC	CASSLRLAAPNEQYF
many	TRBV6-5	TRBJ2-7	.	TGTGCCAGCAGTTACTCGGTGGGCTCCTACGAGCAGTACTTC	CASSYSVGSYEQYF
many	TRBV5-1	TRBJ1-4	.	TGCGCCAGCAGCTTGGCCCGGGGGGCTACGGATCCAACTAATGAAAAACTGTTTTTT	CASSLARGATDPTNEKLFF
many	TRBV20-1	TRBJ2-2	.	TGCAGTGCTAGAGACCTGATGACAGGTTTTGCCGGGGAGCTGTTTTTT	CSARDLMTGFAGELFF
many	TRBV20-1	TRBJ2-3	.	TGCAGTGCTAGTGCAGCTCAGGGGAACGGCGTTACGCAGTATTTT	CSASAAQGNGVTQYF
many	TRBV20-1	TRBJ2-7	TRBD2	TGCAGTGCTAGAGATAGCACCCGGGGTAGCGGGAGGTACGAGCAGTACTTC	CSARDSTRGSGRYEQYF
many	TRBV20-1	TRBJ2-7	.	TGCAGTGCTAGCAGCGGCCCAGGCTACGAGCAGTACTTC	CSASSGPGYEQYF
many	TRBV5-1	TRBJ1-2	TRBD1	TGCGCCAGCAGCCCGAAGACAGGGGCTGAGATCGTCTATGGCTACACCTTC	CASSPKTGAEIVYGYTF
many	TRBV5-1	TRBJ2-1	TRBD2	TGCGCCAGCAGCCCCGGACTAGTTAGCGATGAGCAGTTCTTC	CASSPGLVSDEQFF
many	TRBV7-9	TRBJ2-5	TRBD1	TGTGCCAGCAGCACGCGACAGGGTTTGGAGACCCAGTACTTC	CASSTRQGLETQYF
many	TRBV7-8	TRBJ1-1	.	TGTGCCAGCAGCTTGGCAGGGGAGACTGAAGCTTTCTTT	CASSLAGETEAFF
many	TRBV10-1	TRBJ2-1	TRBD2	TGCGCCAGCAGGCCGGGACTAGCGCGCCATGAGCAGTTCTTC	CASRPGLARHEQFF
.	TRBV25-1	TRBJ1-5	.	TGTGCCAGCAGTAGGGGGGGTGGCAATCAGCCCCAGCATTTT	CASSRGGGNQPQHF
many	TRBV20-1	TRBJ2-7	TRBD1	TGCAGTGCTTACCGGGACAGTGCTGATAGCGAGCAGTACTTC	CSAYRDSADSEQYF
many	TRBV28	TRBJ2-4	.	TGTGCCAGCAGTCAACAGGGAACCAAAAACATTCAGTACTTC	CASSQQGTKNIQYF
few	TRBV20-1	TRBJ2-7	TRBD2	TGCAGTGCTGGGGAGGGCGGGAGCTCCTACGAGCAGTACTTC	CSAGEGGSSYEQYF
many	TRBV20-1	TRBJ2-1	.	TGCAGTGCATACCTCTCCAATGAGCAGTTCTTC	CSAYLSNEQFF
.	TRBV7-2	TRBJ2-3	.	TGTGCCAGCAGACGGACATCGGACACAGATACGCAGTATTTT	CASRRTSDTDTQYF